Described below is a single T cell receptor beta chain sequence and its context. This clone's antigen is unknown. The junction departs from the called germline gene at one end, perhaps through a read error. The instrument given in TCRdb is Illumina HiSeq 2000. TCR beta chain libraries were generated by multiplex PCR amplification. High-throughput sequencing was used to analyze the amplified TCR beta chain products. TCRdb trimmed the raw reads at Q25, called clones with MiXCR and kept productive beta chains. Rows merge per CDR3 protein into single entries with the most common DNA and genes. A total of some 120,000 distinct CDR3 sequences appear in this sample, 20% of them only once. The top ten constitute about 3.5% of the sample. The source of the sample is a study of breast tumors, draining lymph nodes, adjacent tissues (dated by TCRdb to 2016 to 2017). In terms of the full investigation: In breast cancer patients, the study compared the TCR beta repertoires of tumor, adjacent nontumor tissue and axillary lymph nodes. In human breast cancer, the study set out to evaluate how tumor, surrounding tissue and draining lymph node repertoires relate to one another and whether T cells may move between these sites.

The germline V gene (reference sequence) yields WNHNN for CDR1 and SYGVQD for CDR2. Taken from cysteine to phenylalanine, the CDR3 has 14 residues. Kept here is only the CDR3 DNA, which spans 42 bases and is read in frame from base 1. The axillary draining lymph nodes of breast cancer patients were the source of the lymph node samples. General conclusions and limits of the study: The data were considered consistent with the idea that most tumor T cells come from the lymph node and then expand in tumor tissue. Tumors showed preferential V and J gene usage, and their T-cell repertoire diversity fell below that of lymph nodes yet above that of nontumor tissue. The conclusion that tumor T cells originate in lymph nodes was framed as consistent with a hypothesis rather than directly demonstrated. In luminal-like breast cancer, tumor and nontumor tissue repertoires resembled each other significantly more than in basal-like breast cancer.

The sequence was collected from a female donor with breast cancer. Some clones in this sample may be carry-over from other donors' samples. This chain joins TRBV10-1 to TRBJ2-2; 9 of the junction bases match TRBD1. Sequencing used axillary lymph node tissue. The CDR3 amino acid sequence is: CASSGQGNTGEPFF. The nucleotide sequence reads TGCGCCAGCAGCGGACAGGGGAACACCGGGGAGCCGTTTTTT.